This TCR beta chain was recovered during a study of post-analysis software for immune sequencing data. The CDR3 is 13 amino acids. Germline V lookup: CDR1 SQVTM, CDR2 ANQGSEA. V lost 7 bases to trimming and J lost 4 bases, with 14 bases between them. In regard to this clonotype: What it binds is not known.

Whole-study results and caveats: Higher frequency in patients than in controls was seen for about five TRBV segments, with TRBV5-6, TRBV5-1 and TRBV20-1 among them.

Unique molecular identifiers had been added to the TCR beta cDNA libraries. TCRdb recomputed calls from the PCR reads with MiXCR, one row per CDR3 protein. In the table there are 820,000 or so distinct CDR3 sequences, approximately 53% of which are singletons. The chain uses TRBV29-1 and TRBJ2-4; TRBD1 is a possible D gene (6 bases). This sequence originates from a girl aged 10-17 years with multiple sclerosis. Sequencing was carried out using blood. DNA of the CDR3: TGCAGCGGACAGGACAGTCGAAAAAACATTCAGTACTTC. As protein: CSGQDSRKNIQYF.